The 15 T cell receptor beta chains below were found in one sample sequenced in a study of blood T cell repertoires in COVID-19. Only in-frame clones appear in the TCRdb table, and some are missing; sequencing was by immunoSEQ multiplex PCR. There are under 400,000 clones in the sample; about nine tenths occur only once, and about 1.5% lies in the top ten. Sequencing was done on a sample of peripheral blood. Receptor source: a woman younger than 45 with COVID-19, enrolled during active disease.

The gene calls are TRBV18 and TRBJ1-6; 7 nucleotides align to TRBD1. J lost 5 bases, V lost 2 bases, and 3 bases had no gene match. CDR3 length equals 15 residues. Germline assignment: CDR1 KGHSH and CDR2 LQKENI. The CDR3 DNA reads TGTGCCAGCTCACCAGGCAGGGGGAATAATTCACCCCTCCACTTT. This gives the protein CASSPGRGNNSPLHF.

V usage is TRBV12-3 or TRBV12-4 and J usage is TRBJ1-5; the D gene is possibly TRBD1 (6 bases). Trimming shortened V by 7 bases and J by 1 base, and 8 bases separated the two germline ends. CDR3 length: 13 residues. The CDR3 spells CASNQGSNQPQHF. As DNA, the CDR3 is TGTGCCAGCAACCAGGGGAGCAATCAGCCCCAGCATTTT.

This chain joins TRBV5-6 and TRBJ2-2; 9 nucleotides line up with TRBD2. The ends lost 4 bases at V and 2 bases at J; junction bases unmatched: 6. This CDR3 region has 16 residues. Per germline, CDR1 SGHDT and CDR2 YYEEEE. The chain's CDR3 is CASSPGLARNTGELFF. CDR3 nucleotides: TGTGCCAGCAGCCCCGGACTAGCGAGAAACACCGGGGAGCTGTTTTTT.

This chain links TRBV2 with TRBJ1-5; no reliable D call. Germline assignment: CDR1 SNHLY and CDR2 FYNNEI. V lost 4 bases and J 0 bases, leaving 10 bases between the germline ends. The CDR3 sequence is 15 residues long. The DNA of the CDR3 is TGTGCCAGCAGTGGACTTGATTATAGCAATCAGCCCCAGCATTTT. It specifies CASSGLDYSNQPQHF.

About this clone itself: An end of the junction does not agree with germline; a read error may underlie this. CDR3 loop: CASSPLGWTGDSGNTIYF. The CDR3 coding sequence is TGTGCCAGCTCCCCACTGGGATGGACAGGGGACTCTGGAAACACCATATATTTT. The rearrangement uses TRBV18 and TRBJ1-3; 9 bases are shared with TRBD1. Germline V lookup: CDR1 KGHSH, CDR2 LQKENI. The CDR3 extends over 18 amino acids.

This chain connects TRBV6-6 to TRBJ1-1, with 8 bases aligning to TRBD1. This CDR3 is built from 15 residues. V was pared by 6 bases and J by 5 bases, with 11 bases of the junction left unmatched. CDR1 and CDR2 (germline): MNHNY, SVGAGI (reference sequence). DNA for the CDR3: TGTGCCAGCAGAACTCAGCAGGGGGCTGGGACTGAAGCTTTCTTT. This encodes CASRTQQGAGTEAFF.

V is TRBV29-1 and J is TRBJ2-1; 12 bases are a match to TRBD2. CDR3 length: 15 residues. The V gene's germline CDR1 is SQVTM and CDR2 ANQGSEA. The V and J ends lost 6 bases and 4 bases, in that order; junction bases with no gene match: 7. The CDR3 sequence: CSVGTSGSLYNEQFF. In DNA, the CDR3 is TGCAGCGTCGGGACTAGCGGGTCCCTATACAATGAGCAGTTCTTC.

This clone was recorded only once. This chain links TRBV13 with TRBJ1-2; 8 positions agree with TRBD1. CDR3 length equals 12 residues. The V segment lost 2 bases and the J segment 8 bases; nucleotides outside the gene matches: 1. Germline values: CDR1 PRHDT, CDR2 FYEKMQ (reference sequence). The CDR3 sequence: CASSLPGGGYTF. The CDR3 DNA reads TGTGCCAGCAGCTTACCAGGGGGCGGCTACACCTTC.

The V call is TRBV28, the J call TRBJ1-5; the D gene is possibly TRBD1 (5 bases). CDR1 MDHEN and CDR2 SYDVKM come from the germline V gene. The CDR3 has 15 amino acids. V was trimmed by 3 bases and J by 4 bases, leaving 13 bases between them. In nucleotides, the CDR3 is TGTGCCAGCAGTTTTAGTGGGGGAGGAAATCAGCCCCAGCATTTT. Translated: CASSFSGGGNQPQHF.

The chain joins TRBV9 to TRBJ1-2; possibly TRBD1 for D (5 bases). CDR1 is SGDLS and CDR2 is YYNGEE in the germline V gene. V shed 7 bases and J shed 3 bases, with 10 bases lying between them. The CDR3 spans 12 residues. CDR3 residues: CASSGLDYGYTF. Written as DNA, the CDR3 is TGTGCCAGCTCAGGGCTGGACTATGGCTACACCTTC.

This clone was detected once. The CDR3 sequence is CASSGKGDTEAFF. The CDR3 nucleotides read TGTGCCAGCAGTGGAAAAGGGGACACTGAAGCTTTCTTT. The rearrangement uses TRBV2 and TRBJ1-1; D may be TRBD1 (5 bases). Trimming took 4 bases from V and 3 from J, leaving 9 bases between them. Per germline, CDR1 SNHLY and CDR2 FYNNEI. There are 13 residues in the CDR3.

The rearrangement joins TRBV12-3 or TRBV12-4 to TRBJ2-4; possible D gene TRBD1, 6 bases. Trimming pared 6 bases from V and 6 bases from J, leaving 12 bases between. The CDR3 is made up of 13 amino acids. The DNA for the CDR3 is TGTGCCAGCAGCGCAGGGGTTGGAAACATTCAGTACTTC. Translating gives CASSAGVGNIQYF.

Concerning this clone itself: The sample has other DNA sequences that encode this CDR3 too. V and J are TRBV4-2 and TRBJ1-1; TRBD1 matches 7 bases. With V trimmed by 0 bases and J by 4 bases, 5 bases remained unmatched. The CDR3 loop spans 15 amino acids. CDR1 is LGHNA, CDR2 YNFKEQ, per germline. The CDR3: CASSQEEGAGTEAFF. The DNA of the CDR3 is TGTGCCAGCAGCCAAGAGGAGGGGGCGGGCACTGAAGCTTTCTTT.

The gene calls are TRBV5-1 and TRBJ1-6; D is unresolved. This CDR3 contains 14 residues. Germline-derived CDR1 and CDR2 are SGHRS and YFSETQ. V was shortened by 7 bases and J by 8 bases, with 16 bases between the two germline ends. CDR3 nucleotides: TGCGCCAGCCGTCCGGGAGACTGGGATTCACCCCTCCACTTT. Protein: CASRPGDWDSPLHF.

This clone was detected a few times. This chain links TRBV3-1 (or the pseudogene TRBV3-2) with TRBJ1-4, with D possibly TRBD1 on 6 matching bases. Trimming took 4 bases from V and 0 from J, leaving 15 bases between them. Germline values: CDR1 LGHDT, CDR2 YNNKEL (reference sequence). This CDR3 spans 17 amino acids. This CDR3 is CASSPPGQLATNEKLFF. CDR3 in DNA: TGTGCCAGCAGCCCTCCGGGACAACTTGCAACTAATGAAAAACTGTTTTTT.